The rows below give T cell receptor beta chains drawn from one sample of a study of Ad26.COV2.S vaccination and SARS-CoV-2 variants. TCRdb keeps only in-frame clones here, not all; method: immunoSEQ multiplex PCR. The sample consists of 380,000 or so clones, 88% of them appearing once. The sequenced sample was peripheral blood, obtained in a trial of Ad26.COV2.S vaccine versus placebo. The receptors were gathered from a person aged 18-60 years who received the Ad26.COV2.S COVID-19 vaccine or a placebo. Each CDR3 is given with its conserved first and last residue. D genes are given only for firm matches. Expanded clones get a size class; other rows say once, few or many, or leave the size out.

D | size | J | V | CDR3 | DNA
- | - | TRBJ1-2 | TRBV25-1 | CASSEFGGRGYGYTF | TGTGCCAGCAGTGAATTCGGCGGCAGGGGCTATGGCTACACCTTC
- | - | TRBJ2-7 | TRBV28 | CASITWTPADSLRYF | TGTGCCAGCATCACCTGGACCCCCGCCGACAGTCTGAGGTACTTC
- | once | TRBJ2-7 | TRBV7-9 | CASSGVRDVSYEQYF | TGTGCCAGCAGCGGAGTCAGGGACGTCTCCTACGAGCAGTACTTC
- | - | TRBJ1-2 | TRBV18 | CASSQTDTTNYGYTF | TGTGCCAGCTCACAGACAGACACGACTAACTATGGCTACACCTTC
- | - | TRBJ2-7 | TRBV5-8 | CASSLWQMHEQYF | TGTGCCAGCAGCTTGTGGCAGATGCACGAGCAGTACTTC
- | - | TRBJ1-1 | TRBV6-5 | CASRSRQVWLAFF | TGTGCCAGCAGGTCCCGACAGGTTTGGTTAGCTTTCTTT
- | - | TRBJ1-2 | TRBV3-1/TRBV3-2 | CASSPSQGEDGYTF | TGTGCCAGCAGCCCTTCCCAGGGAGAGGATGGCTACACCTTC
TRBD1 | once | TRBJ1-2 | TRBV12-5 | CASGLGLFSTGASYGYTF | TGTGCTAGTGGTTTGGGCTTGTTCTCGACAGGGGCCAGCTATGGCTACACCTTC
TRBD1 | - | TRBJ1-3 | TRBV7-9 | CASSSRQGITIYF | TGTGCCAGCAGCTCCCGACAGGGTATCACCATATATTTT
- | - | TRBJ1-4 | TRBV6-5 | CASSRGYEKKLFF | TGTGCCAGCAGTAGGGGCTACGAAAAAAAACTGTTTTTT
TRBD1 | - | TRBJ1-6 | TRBV14 | CASSQEARDRNSPLHF | TGTGCCAGCAGCCAAGAGGCCCGGGACAGGAATTCACCCCTCCACTTT
TRBD1 | - | TRBJ2-1 | TRBV25-1 | CASSEDRAWNEQFF | TGTGCCAGCAGTGAAGACAGGGCATGGAATGAGCAGTTCTTC
- | - | TRBJ2-2 | TRBV9 | CASSLSGSDTGELFF | TGTGCCAGCAGCCTCAGCGGGTCGGACACCGGGGAGCTGTTTTTT
TRBD1 | - | TRBJ1-1 | TRBV30 | CAWSRTGSTEAFF | TGTGCCTGGAGCAGGACAGGGTCCACTGAAGCTTTCTTT
- | - | TRBJ1-5 | TRBV28 | CASSLRKWEPQHF | TGTGCCAGCAGTTTAAGGAAGTGGGAGCCCCAGCATTTT
- | - | TRBJ2-3 | TRBV7-3 | CASSSAVWDTQYF | TGTGCCAGCAGCTCGGCCGTGTGGGATACGCAGTATTTT
- | once | TRBJ1-1 | TRBV27 | CASSFVGGGNTEAFF | TGTGCCAGCAGTTTCGTAGGGGGGGGGAATACTGAAGCTTTCTTT
- | once | TRBJ1-2 | TRBV15 | CATSRGGTETGGYTF | TGTGCCACCAGCAGAGGAGGGACGGAGACTGGTGGCTACACCTTC
- | - | TRBJ1-3 | TRBV6-1 | CASSEFSRGSGNTIYF | TGTGCCAGCAGTGAATTCTCAAGGGGCTCTGGAAACACCATATATTTT
- | - | TRBJ2-6 | TRBV7-9 | CASSGANVLTF | TGTGCCTCATCTGGGGCCAACGTCCTGACTTTC
- | - | TRBJ1-5 | TRBV25-1 | CASSEGMEPQHF | TGTGCCAGCAGTGAAGGCATGGAGCCCCAGCATTTT
- | - | TRBJ2-5 | TRBV20-1 | CSASSYQETQYF | TGCAGTGCTAGTTCGTACCAAGAGACCCAGTACTTC
TRBD2 | - | TRBJ2-7 | TRBV13 | CASSSSGGAHEQYF | TGTGCCAGCAGCTCTAGCGGGGGGGCCCACGAGCAGTACTTC
- | - | TRBJ1-1 | TRBV19 | CASSIVENTEAFF | TGTGCCAGTAGTATTGTCGAGAACACTGAAGCTTTCTTT
- | - | TRBJ1-2 | TRBV18 | CASSTTGEVGGYTF | TGTGCCAGCTCGACGACAGGTGAAGTTGGAGGCTACACCTTC
- | - | TRBJ2-1 | TRBV9 | CASSGRVSYNEQFF | TGTGCCAGCAGCGGCCGGGTCTCCTACAATGAGCAGTTCTTC
- | - | TRBJ2-7 | TRBV6-5 | CASSSSGTLYEQYF | TGTGCCAGCTCATCATCCGGGACACTCTACGAGCAGTACTTC
TRBD2 | - | TRBJ2-3 | TRBV18 | CASSPTSGHTDTQYF | TGTGCCAGCTCACCAACTAGCGGACACACAGATACGCAGTATTTT
TRBD1 | - | TRBJ2-2 | TRBV9 | CASSAPDRGLVTGELFF | TGTGCCAGCAGCGCCCCGGACAGGGGGCTTGTCACCGGGGAGCTGTTTTTT
- | - | TRBJ2-7 | TRBV4-2 | CASSQVEGRGSYEQYF | TGTGCCAGCAGCCAAGTCGAGGGTCGTGGATCCTACGAGCAGTACTTC
TRBD2 | - | TRBJ2-7 | TRBV6-5 | CASSRAGGAPYEQYF | TGTGCCAGCAGCCGAGCGGGGGGGGCCCCCTACGAGCAGTACTTC
- | - | TRBJ1-1 | TRBV9 | CASSASTENTEAFF | TGTGCCAGCAGCGCGAGCACAGAGAACACTGAAGCTTTCTTT
- | - | TRBJ2-3 | TRBV6-4 | CASSDSGGRDTQYF | TGTGCCAGCAGTGACTCTGGGGGTCGGGATACGCAGTATTTT
- | - | TRBJ2-1 | TRBV7-9 | CASSFSVEQFF | TGTGCCAGCAGCTTTTCGGTTGAGCAGTTCTTC
- | - | TRBJ2-7 | TRBV5-1 | CASSLEAGFYYEQYF | TGCGCCAGCAGCTTGGAGGCAGGATTTTACTACGAGCAGTACTTC
- | - | TRBJ2-3 | TRBV7-2 | CASSSYTLSTDTQYF | TGTGCCAGCAGCTCCTACACCCTAAGCACAGATACGCAGTATTTT
- | - | TRBJ2-6 | TRBV7-3 | CASSLWIAGANVLTF | TGTGCCAGCAGCTTGTGGATCGCTGGGGCCAACGTCCTGACTTTC
TRBD2 | - | TRBJ2-1 | TRBV3-1/TRBV3-2 | CASSQETSGNSYNEQFF | TGTGCCAGCAGCCAAGAAACGAGCGGGAACTCCTACAATGAGCAGTTCTTC
- | once | TRBJ2-7 | TRBV27 | CASSLGRDGYYEQYF | TGTGCCAGCAGTCTGGGCCGGGACGGATACTACGAGCAGTACTTC
- | - | TRBJ1-1 | TRBV6-5 | CASSKHTGDTEAFF | TGTGCCAGCAGTAAACACACTGGGGACACTGAAGCTTTCTTT
- | - | TRBJ1-5 | TRBV3-1/TRBV3-2 | CASSPRGSNQPQHF | TGTGCCAGCAGCCCGCGAGGCAGCAATCAGCCCCAGCATTTT
- | - | TRBJ1-2 | TRBV7-2 | CASSYGDFNYGYTF | TGTGCCAGCAGCTACGGGGATTTTAACTATGGCTACACCTTC
- | - | TRBJ2-7 | TRBV4-3 | CASSPVSGTGTYEQYF | TGCGCCAGCAGCCCAGTATCCGGGACGGGAACCTACGAGCAGTACTTC